One sample yielded the 13 T cell receptor beta chains listed below, sequenced in a study of control samples from healthy donors and cancer patients. Method: immunoSEQ multiplex PCR; TCRdb's copy keeps in-frame clones and lacks some. The sample includes around 200,000 clones, approximately 92% seen only once; the top ten take around 1.6%. Specimen: blood. These receptors were collected from a man aged 18 to 29 in good health.

J is TRBJ2-6 and V is TRBV19; no clear D. The CDR3 extends over 16 amino acids. Germline CDR1 reads LNHDA; CDR2 reads SQIVND (reference sequence). Between the trimmed V and J ends, which lost 5 bases and 2 bases, there was a span of 13 bases. CDR3 sequence (DNA): TGTGCCAGTAGTTTAGGCAAGTGGGCTGGGGCCAACGTCCTGACTTTC. Translated, it gives CASSLGKWAGANVLTF.

This clone was detected once. The genes are TRBV2 and TRBJ2-5; TRBD2 matches at 7 bases. This CDR3 region has 15 residues. Germline values: CDR1 SNHLY, CDR2 FYNNEI. J gave up 4 bases and V 9 bases, and 14 bases lay outside the gene matches. The CDR3 loop reads CASFGPGGSGETQYF. The CDR3 region has the DNA TGTGCCAGTTTCGGTCCCGGGGGGTCAGGAGAGACCCAGTACTTC.

J is TRBJ2-3 and V is TRBV5-1; D remains ambiguous. Germline V CDR1 and CDR2: SGHRS, YFSETQ. V lost 0 bases, J lost 4 bases, and 15 bases lay in between. The CDR3 runs to 16 residues. The CDR3 bases are TGCGCCAGCAGCTTGGCGGCACCTGGGGAAGCAGATACGCAGTATTTT. Translated: CASSLAAPGEADTQYF.

The chain is built from TRBV11-2 and TRBJ2-7; D is undetermined. This CDR3 spans 14 amino acids. The V gene's germline CDR1 is SGHAT and CDR2 FQNNGV. Trimming removed 2 bases from V and 2 bases from J, with 10 bases in between. This chain's CDR3 is CASSLTDGPYEQYF. DNA of the CDR3: TGTGCCAGCAGCTTAACGGACGGACCCTACGAGCAGTACTTC.

The chain links TRBV7-2 to TRBJ1-4; unclear D gene. Per the germline V gene, CDR1 is SGHTA and CDR2 is FQGNSA. The ends were cut back, 1 base at V and 7 bases at J, with 10 bases in the middle. This CDR3 region has 14 residues. The CDR3 DNA sequence: TGTGCCAGCAGCTTAGGACCGGGAGGTGAAAAACTGTTTTTT. Amino acid sequence: CASSLGPGGEKLFF.

The chain carries TRBV4-1 and TRBJ2-3; 13 bases line up with TRBD2. Losses at the gene ends were 2 bases for V and 0 bases for J; bases not matched to a gene: 8. The CDR3 is 19 residues long. Germline lookup yields CDR1 MGHRA and CDR2 YSYEKL. CDR3 bases: TGCGCCAGCAGCCAAAGGCCCGGGACTAGCGGGGCGAGCACAGATACGCAGTATTTT. Encoded protein: CASSQRPGTSGASTDTQYF.

This chain links TRBV4-2 with TRBJ2-1, with 11 nucleotides matching TRBD2. V was clipped by 5 bases and J by 0 bases; unmatched bases: 6. Per germline, CDR1 LGHNA and CDR2 YNFKEQ. The CDR3 contains 17 residues. The CDR3 is CASSGASGGSSYNEQFF. CDR3 in DNA: TGTGCCAGCAGCGGGGCTAGCGGGGGGAGCTCCTACAATGAGCAGTTCTTC.

This rearrangement joins TRBV28 to TRBJ2-1; D not certain. V gave up 11 bases and J gave up 0 bases, with 8 bases separating them. Germline lookup yields CDR1 MDHEN and CDR2 SYDVKM. This CDR3 has 12 residues. CDR3 coding DNA: TGTGCCGCGAGGAGCTCCTACAATGAGCAGTTCTTC. Its protein is CAARSSYNEQFF.

The CDR3 protein is CASRRDSSAYEQYF. CDR3 bases: TGTGCCAGCAGGCGGGACAGCTCGGCCTACGAGCAGTACTTC. This rearrangement joins TRBV27 to TRBJ2-7, with a weak D call TRBD1 (7 bases). This CDR3 has 14 amino acids. V lost 6 bases, J lost 2 bases, and 14 bases lay in between. Germline values: CDR1 MNHEY, CDR2 SMNVEV (reference sequence).

A single count supports this clone. The rearrangement uses TRBV7-9 and TRBJ2-7; 11 positions agree with TRBD2. CDR1 and CDR2 from the germline V gene are SEHNR and FQNEAQ (reference sequence). J was trimmed by 0 bases and V by 2 bases; bases with no gene match: 6. The CDR3 has 17 residues. This CDR3 is CASSLLAGGPSSYEQYF. The CDR3, as DNA: TGTGCCAGCAGCTTACTAGCGGGGGGCCCGAGCTCCTACGAGCAGTACTTC.

A few counts support this clone. V is TRBV20-1 and J is TRBJ1-2; D may be TRBD1 (5 bases). The CDR3 totals 14 residues. Deletions cut 3 bases from V and 3 bases from J, with 14 bases between. Germline CDR1 is DFQATT and CDR2 is SNEGSKA (reference sequence). The DNA of the CDR3 is TGCAGTGCTAGTATCTTGGGCAGGGACTATGGCTACACCTTC. This gives the protein CSASILGRDYGYTF.

The chain is built from TRBV5-1 and TRBJ2-1; 7 bases fit TRBD1. The CDR3 runs to 16 residues. Per the germline V gene, CDR1 is SGHRS and CDR2 is YFSETQ. Trimming took 0 bases from V and 1 from J; bases not matched to a gene: 4. The DNA for the CDR3 is TGCGCCAGCAGCTTGGGACAGGGCCTTTCCTACAATGAGCAGTTCTTC. This sequence encodes CASSLGQGLSYNEQFF. Full variable domain (outside the CDR3, taken from reference TRBV5-1 and TRBJ2-1): KAGVTQTPRYLIKTRGQQVTLSCSPISGHRSVSWYQQTPGQGLQFLFEYFSETQRNKGNFPGRFSGRQFSNSRSEMNVSTLELGDSALYLCASSLGQGLSYNEQFFGPGTRLTVL.

V gene TRBV2 combines with J gene TRBJ2-7; 9 nucleotides agree with TRBD1. V was clipped by 6 bases and J by 4 bases; unmatched bases: 13. CDR3 length equals 16 residues. Germline V lookup: CDR1 SNHLY, CDR2 FYNNEI. CDR3 sequence reads: CASRGSGGTGLYEQYF. CDR3 in DNA: TGTGCCAGCAGGGGCTCTGGGGGGACAGGGCTTTACGAGCAGTACTTC.